This TCR beta chain was sequenced in a study of regulatory T cells in long-lasting Graves disease. Assembly of TCR beta libraries relied on iRepertoire HTBI primers together with Arm-PCR of CDR3 regions. TCRdb ran MiXCR on the multiplex PCR reads and lists one entry per CDR3 protein. In the table there are about 420,000 distinct CDR3 sequences, about a sixth of which are singletons. This clonotype occurred a few times. Time point described: newly diagnosed GD, antithyroid drugs for less than 3 months. The TCR library was made from RNA extracted from PBMCs. This sample was also put to use in a study of T cells in Graves' hyperthyroidism and ophthalmopathy. Turning to that study: Stable Graves' hyperthyroidism meant no ophthalmopathy progression within 18 months. Diagnosis relied on clinical symptoms, serum thyroxine and TRAb, thyroid ultrasound and orbital computed tomography. Initially, a first-round RT-PCR of the TCR CDR3 employed the HTBI primer set.

The receptor's source is a young woman with Graves disease. This sample comprised peripheral blood mononuclear cells (PBMCs), obtained at new diagnosis, from a patient treated with antithyroid drugs.

The chain's CDR3 is CASSQDGIAGGPNEQFF. The DNA for the CDR3 is TGCGCCAGCAGCCAAGACGGTATAGCGGGAGGGCCCAATGAGCAGTTCTTC. The chain has TRBV4-1 and TRBJ2-1; 11 nucleotides agree with TRBD2. This CDR3 is 17 amino acids long. CDR1 MGHRA and CDR2 YSYEKL come from the germline V gene. V was pared by 0 bases and J by 6 bases, with 7 bases of the junction left unmatched.